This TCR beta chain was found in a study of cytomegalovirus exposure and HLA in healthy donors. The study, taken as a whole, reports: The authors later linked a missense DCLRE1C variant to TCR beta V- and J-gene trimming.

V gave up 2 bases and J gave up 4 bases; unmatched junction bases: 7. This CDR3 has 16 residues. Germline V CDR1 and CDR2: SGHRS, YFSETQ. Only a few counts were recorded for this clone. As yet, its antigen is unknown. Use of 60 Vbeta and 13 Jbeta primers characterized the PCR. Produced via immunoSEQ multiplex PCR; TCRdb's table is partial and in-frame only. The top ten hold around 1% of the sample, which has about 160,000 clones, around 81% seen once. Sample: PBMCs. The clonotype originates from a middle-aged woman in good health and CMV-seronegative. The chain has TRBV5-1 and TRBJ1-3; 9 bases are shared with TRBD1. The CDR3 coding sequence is TGCGCCAGCAGCTTACAGGGGGCACGAGTCGGAAACACCATATATTTT. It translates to CASSLQGARVGNTIYF.